This T cell receptor (beta chain) emerged from a study of blood T cells in healthy people across ages. Study outcomes and limitations: Comparison with aged donors showed that long-lived donors had more naive CD4+ cells and higher diversity.

No fewer than 7 million PBMCs went into each sample. On this clonotype itself: Its antigen is unknown.

PCR was performed a second time for about 7 to 12 cycles using a sample-barcoded 5' primer and a J-beta primer mix. TCRdb analysed the 5' RACE reads with MiXCR anew, one entry per CDR3 protein. The sample lists fewer than 800,000 distinct CDR3 sequences, 32% seen once, with approximately 15% in the top ten. Germline V CDR1 and CDR2: KGHSH, LQKENI. Trimming removed 4 bases at V and 5 bases at J, with 14 bases between. CDR3 length equals 15 residues. The source material was blood. The V and J genes are TRBV18 and TRBJ2-2, with D possibly being TRBD1 (6 bases). The TCR originated in a woman aged 80 or older in good health. The CDR3 sequence: CASSLQGSRTGELFF. Here the CDR3 DNA reads TGTGCCAGCTCACTACAGGGTTCGCGGACCGGGGAGCTGTTTTTT.